This is a list of T cell receptor beta chains from one sample in a study of blood T cell repertoires in COVID-19. Clones were sequenced by immunoSEQ multiplex PCR, and TCRdb holds only the in-frame ones, with some missing. Of over 70,000 clones in the sample, around three quarters are singletons; the top ten hold over 6%. The sample comprised peripheral blood. The receptors shown here come from a man between 65 and 85 years old with acute or convalescent COVID-19. Both conserved end residues are trimmed from each CDR3. Fields, in order: CDR3 protein, J gene, V gene.

CDR3: ASTPSAGWGYGYT
J: TRBJ1-2
V: TRBV28

CDR3: ASSYYNRGDYEQY
J: TRBJ2-7
V: TRBV6-6

CDR3: ASSFSSPGSGTEAF
J: TRBJ1-1
V: TRBV7-8

CDR3: ASSDSGETEAF
J: TRBJ1-1
V: TRBV19

CDR3: ASSLRGGNQPQH
J: TRBJ1-5
V: TRBV7-2

CDR3: ASSFEKRAGGHEQF
J: TRBJ2-1
V: TRBV7-9

CDR3: ASSQDEGQVNYGYT
J: TRBJ1-2
V: TRBV4-2

CDR3: ASSWDRERQPQH
J: TRBJ1-5
V: TRBV28

CDR3: ASSYSSPQGAGELF
J: TRBJ2-2
V: TRBV6-5

CDR3: SVLPGTGNQPQH
J: TRBJ1-5
V: TRBV29-1

CDR3: ATSDSFNSPLH
J: TRBJ1-6
V: TRBV24-1

CDR3: ASSSNTGEKLF
J: TRBJ1-4
V: TRBV6-5

CDR3: ARLTRDSCYEQY
J: TRBJ2-7
V: TRBV6-9

CDR3: ASSDGGSTDTQY
J: TRBJ2-3
V: TRBV6-6

CDR3: ASSLGLATEQY
J: TRBJ2-7
V: TRBV5-1

CDR3: SVETGGYGYT
J: TRBJ1-2
V: TRBV29-1

CDR3: ASSPTGDYGYT
J: TRBJ1-2
V: TRBV18

CDR3: ASSGTSGGEQF
J: TRBJ2-1
V: TRBV19

CDR3: ASSQDLGVSGNTIY
J: TRBJ1-3
V: TRBV4-1

CDR3: ASGLGTYRGPNSPLH
J: TRBJ1-6
V: TRBV12-5

CDR3: ASSARQASSYEQY
J: TRBJ2-7
V: TRBV7-2

CDR3: ASSLQRYEQY
J: TRBJ2-7
V: TRBV28

CDR3: ASSVEGGGHTEAF
J: TRBJ1-1
V: TRBV9

CDR3: ASSRRVQGTEAF
J: TRBJ1-1
V: TRBV5-1

CDR3: AISEGSGTGISEAF
J: TRBJ1-1
V: TRBV10-3